The clone carrying this TCR beta chain showed up just a few times. One entry per CDR3 protein, called by TCRdb with MiXCR from the 5' RACE reads. The sample lists around 70,000 distinct CDR3 sequences, roughly 4.8% occurring once. The data derive from a study of neurological immune-mediated disorders. Trimming took off 5 bases at V and 11 bases at J, with 12 bases between the two ends. The CDR3 runs 11 residues. The germline gives CDR1 KGHSH, CDR2 LQKENI. The clonotype originates from a woman in her sixties or seventies with multiple sclerosis. The V gene is TRBV18, the J gene TRBJ1-1, with no clear D. Source material: PBMCs. CDR3 sequence reads: CASSSGPQAFF. CDR3 nucleotides: TGTGCCAGCTCAAGCGGTCCCCAGGCTTTCTTT.